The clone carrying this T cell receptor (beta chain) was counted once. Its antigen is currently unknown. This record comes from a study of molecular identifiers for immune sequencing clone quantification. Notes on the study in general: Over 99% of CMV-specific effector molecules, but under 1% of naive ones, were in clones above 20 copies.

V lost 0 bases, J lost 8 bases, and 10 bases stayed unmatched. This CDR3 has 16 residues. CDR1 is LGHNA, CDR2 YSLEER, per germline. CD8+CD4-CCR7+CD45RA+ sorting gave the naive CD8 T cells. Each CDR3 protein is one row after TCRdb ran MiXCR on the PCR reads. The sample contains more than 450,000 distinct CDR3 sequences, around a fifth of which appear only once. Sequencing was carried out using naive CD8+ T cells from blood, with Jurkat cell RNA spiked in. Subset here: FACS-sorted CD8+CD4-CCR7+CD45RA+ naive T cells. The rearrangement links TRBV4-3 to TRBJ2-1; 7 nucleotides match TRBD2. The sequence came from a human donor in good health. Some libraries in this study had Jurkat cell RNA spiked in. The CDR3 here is CASSQDASGTRYEQFF. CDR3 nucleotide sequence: TGCGCCAGCAGCCAAGATGCTAGCGGAACTAGGTATGAGCAGTTCTTC.